Reported below is one TCR beta chain. The data were produced by immunoSEQ multiplex PCR, yet TCRdb's version contains in-frame clones alone and is incomplete. The data hold about 130,000 clones, with 92% observed a single time. The data were taken from a study of control samples from healthy donors and cancer patients. The CDR3 has 15 amino acids. Germline CDR1 and CDR2: SGDLS and YYNGEE. V was clipped by 3 bases and J by 4 bases, with 13 bases between them. The clonotype originates from a woman in her forties or fifties in good health. The J gene is TRBJ1-4, the V gene TRBV9; D remains unclear. The sequenced material came from blood. CDR3 sequence (DNA): TGTGCCAGCAGCGATTCTGGACGCCGTAATGAAAAACTGTTTTTT. Translation: CASSDSGRRNEKLFF.